This T cell receptor (beta chain) was identified during a study of technical replicates of blood from a handful of donors. The V and J ends lost 4 bases and 6 bases, in that order; junction bases with no gene match: 8. Germline V gives CDR1 SGHRS, CDR2 YFSETQ. CDR3 length equals 15 residues. This table comes from immunoSEQ multiplex PCR, and its TCRdb copy is limited to in-frame clones, with some not included. The table shows approximately 81,000 clones, with 70% to 90% occurring only once. This clonotype was sampled from a human donor in good health. Some clones in this sample may be carry-over from other donors' samples. The gene calls are TRBV5-1 and TRBJ2-3, with 10 bases lining up with TRBD2. Material for sequencing was PBMCs. In nucleotides, the CDR3 is TGCGCCAGCAGCAACCTAGCGGGAGCTGCTGATACGCAGTATTTT. Translated, it gives CASSNLAGAADTQYF. The complete variable domain, with remaining parts taken from reference TRBV5-1 and TRBJ2-3, reads KAGVTQTPRYLIKTRGQQVTLSCSPISGHRSVSWYQQTPGQGLQFLFEYFSETQRNKGNFPGRFSGRQFSNSRSEMNVSTLELGDSALYLCASSNLAGAADTQYFGPGTRLTVL.